This TCR beta chain was identified during a study of blood T cell repertoires in COVID-19. Looking at the study overall: The samples span acute and convalescent COVID-19 from the United States, Italy and Spain. PBMCs, B-cell-depleted T cells, or T cells provided the cDNA or gDNA that made up the material.

Original processing methods: Reference gene primer amplification gave nucleated cell count estimates. TCRdb's table, derived via immunoSEQ multiplex PCR, lists solely in-frame clones and lacks some. Clone size and the V and J calls come from that table; the DNA yielded D and trimming. Here the sample spans about 200,000 clones, around 83% being singletons. Only a few counts were recorded for this clone. The CDR3 length is 14 residues. CDR1 and CDR2 from the germline V gene are LNHDA and SQIVND (reference sequence). V trimming: 7 bases; J trimming: 5 bases; junction bases outside the gene matches: 4. This TCR derives from a woman aged 50 to 65 with acute or convalescent COVID-19. The chain recombines TRBV19 with TRBJ2-7, with 14 positions matching TRBD2. The sequencing input was peripheral blood. The CDR3 DNA is TGTGCCAGTACCTCGGGACTAGCGGGAGACGAGCAGTACTTC. This sequence encodes CASTSGLAGDEQYF.